The 28 T cell receptor beta chains below come from one sample, sequenced in a study of T cell responses to AZD1222 COVID-19 vaccine. Libraries were prepared by immunoSEQ multiplex PCR; TCRdb keeps only in-frame clonotypes and omits some of them. The sample has 150,000 to 200,000 clones, roughly 93% seen once. Material: peripheral blood, obtained on day 0 of AZD1222 vaccination. The receptor source for this set is an adult in good health.

The V call is TRBV11-2, the J call TRBJ1-6; 9 nucleotides agree with TRBD1. CDR1 and CDR2 (germline): SGHAT, FQNNGV. The CDR3 has 19 residues. V lost 2 bases, J lost 5 bases, and 13 bases stayed unmatched. CDR3 region: CASSLTATGGWLDNSPLHF. In DNA form, the CDR3 reads TGTGCCAGCAGCTTAACCGCCACAGGGGGCTGGTTAGATAATTCACCCCTCCACTTT. Variable domain in full (rest from reference TRBV11-2 and TRBJ1-6): EAGVAQSPRYKIIEKRQSVAFWCNPISGHATLYWYQQILGQGPKLLIQFQNNGVVDDSQLPKDRFSAERLKGVDSTLKIQPAKLEDSAVYLCASSLTATGGWLDNSPLHFGNGTRLTVT.

This clone was seen just once. The V and J genes are TRBV6-5 and TRBJ1-2, with 9 bases that match TRBD1. This CDR3 is 12 amino acids long. The trim removed 8 bases at V and 4 bases at J, leaving 2 bases unmatched. Germline CDR1 reads MNHEY; CDR2 reads SVGAGI. The CDR3 reads CASEGQGYGYTF. The CDR3 region has the DNA TGTGCCAGCGAGGGACAGGGCTATGGCTACACCTTC.

V gene TRBV6-5 combines with J gene TRBJ1-3; D gene ambiguous. Germline CDR1 reads MNHEY; CDR2 reads SVGAGI. The CDR3 has 16 amino acids. Trimming took 0 bases from V and 4 from J, leaving 13 bases between them. The CDR3 DNA reads as TGTGCCAGCAGTTACTCGTTCCTTGGGCAAGGAAACACCATATATTTT. It codes for CASSYSFLGQGNTIYF.

The chain employs TRBV27 and TRBJ2-7; no definite D call. V lost 4 bases, J lost 2 bases, and 9 bases lay in between. This CDR3 comprises 13 residues. Looked up from germline, CDR1 is MNHEY and CDR2 is SMNVEV (reference sequence). The CDR3 spells CASSSGSAYEQYF. As DNA, the CDR3 is TGTGCCAGCAGTTCGGGCTCCGCCTACGAGCAGTACTTC.

The chain uses TRBV27 and TRBJ1-2, with no clear D. Trimming took off 5 bases at V and 1 base at J, with 14 bases between the two ends. This CDR3 is built from 15 residues. The germline V gene has CDR1 MNHEY and CDR2 SMNVEV (reference sequence). CDR3 protein: CASSGPATGNYGYTF. The DNA of the CDR3 is TGTGCCAGCAGTGGCCCCGCGACGGGTAACTATGGCTACACCTTC.

The rearrangement uses TRBV3-1 (or the pseudogene TRBV3-2) and TRBJ1-6, with D perhaps matching TRBD1 (5 bases). The CDR3 runs 18 residues. With 0 bases removed from V and 0 bases from J, the gap between germline ends came to 12 bases. Per germline, CDR1 LGHDT and CDR2 YNNKEL (reference sequence). CDR3 residues: CASSQEGGGSSYNSPLHF. The CDR3 DNA sequence: TGTGCCAGCAGCCAAGAGGGCGGGGGGAGCTCCTATAATTCACCCCTCCACTTT.

The genes are TRBV5-8 and TRBJ1-2, with D possibly matching TRBD1 (6 bases). CDR1 SGHTS and CDR2 YDEGEE come from the germline V gene. The length of the CDR3 is 14 residues. Trimming stripped 0 bases from V and 5 bases from J, with 11 bases between. CDR3 amino acids: CASSLGGRSYGYTF. The CDR3 region has the DNA TGTGCCAGCAGCTTGGGGGGGCGTTCTTATGGCTACACCTTC.

A word on this clone: This same CDR3 is encoded by further DNA sequences in the sample. This chain connects TRBV5-1 to TRBJ1-4; 8 bases align to TRBD1. Trimming at V came to 4 bases and at J to 7 bases, leaving 6 bases not matched to a gene. Germline V gives CDR1 SGHRS, CDR2 YFSETQ. This CDR3 has 14 amino acids. DNA for the CDR3: TGCGCCAGCAGCCCTGGACAGGGTGGTGAAAAACTGTTTTTT. Its translation is CASSPGQGGEKLFF.

V usage is TRBV4-1 and J usage is TRBJ1-1; no clear D. This CDR3 has 13 amino acids. V was shortened by 8 bases and J by 5 bases, with 15 bases between the two germline ends. Germline CDR1 MGHRA, CDR2 YSYEKL. The CDR3 loop is CASLGNRRTEAFF. In nucleotides, the CDR3 is TGCGCCAGCCTGGGTAATAGGCGGACTGAAGCTTTCTTT.

This clone appeared a single time. V and J are TRBV5-1 and TRBJ2-7; TRBD2 matches at 13 bases. V shed 4 bases and J 0 bases; nucleotides not matched to a gene: 16. The CDR3 extends over 20 amino acids. Germline CDR1 SGHRS, CDR2 YFSETQ. CDR3 in amino acids: CASSRTASGTSGDSSYEQYF. CDR3 sequence (DNA): TGCGCCAGCAGCCGAACAGCTTCCGGGACTAGCGGGGACAGCTCCTACGAGCAGTACTTC.

The gene calls are TRBV6-5 and TRBJ1-2; D is perhaps TRBD1 (6 bases). V lost 0 bases to trimming and J lost 3 bases, with 14 bases between them. The CDR3 is 16 residues long. The germline V gene encodes CDR1 MNHEY and CDR2 SVGAGI. Written as DNA, the CDR3 is TGTGCCAGCAGTTACTCTCAAGGGGGGGGCGACTATGGCTACACCTTC. Translation gives CASSYSQGGGDYGYTF.

The rearrangement links TRBV2 to TRBJ1-4, with D unclear. The CDR3 totals 14 residues. Trimming took off 6 bases at V and 5 bases at J, with 13 bases between the two ends. Germline values: CDR1 SNHLY, CDR2 FYNNEI. CDR3 DNA: TGTGCCAGCAGCCAGACGGCTGGAAATGAAAAACTGTTTTTT. It yields the protein CASSQTAGNEKLFF.

CDR3 DNA: TGTGCTAGTGCCTCCGGGAACATGGTGTGGGAGCAGTACTTC. This translates into CASASGNMVWEQYF. The chain joins TRBV12-5 to TRBJ2-7; D might be TRBD2 (5 bases). This CDR3 is built from 14 residues. Per the germline V gene, CDR1 is LGHNT and CDR2 is FRNRAP. V lost 7 bases and J lost 7, with 20 bases in between.

The J gene is TRBJ2-7, the V gene TRBV10-3, with D perhaps TRBD1 (6 bases). The CDR3 length is 13 residues. The V end was cut by 10 bases, the J end by 3 bases, with 16 bases between. CDR1 and CDR2 (germline): ENHRY, SYGVKD. CDR3 nucleotide sequence: TGTGCCACCCGGACAGAATCGAACTACGAGCAGTACTTC. The encoded protein is CATRTESNYEQYF.

The chain carries TRBV18 and TRBJ1-1; TRBD1 agrees at 7 bases. The trim removed 6 bases at V and 4 bases at J, leaving 14 bases unmatched. This CDR3 contains 16 residues. Germline loops: CDR1 KGHSH, CDR2 LQKENI. CDR3 bases: TGTGCCAGCTCCCTCCTGGGACAGCAGAGGGGCACTGAAGCTTTCTTT. Its translation: CASSLLGQQRGTEAFF.

V and J are TRBV5-1 and TRBJ1-6; the D is unclear. Germline V lookup: CDR1 SGHRS, CDR2 YFSETQ. The CDR3 contains 14 residues. Trimming removed 7 bases from V and 7 bases from J, with 15 bases in between. The CDR3 loop reads CASGSSVGNSPLHF. The CDR3 nucleotides are TGCGCCAGCGGAAGTTCGGTTGGGAATTCACCCCTCCACTTT.

The chain recombines TRBV4-1 with TRBJ2-5, with D uncertain. CDR1 is MGHRA and CDR2 is YSYEKL in the germline V gene. The CDR3 runs 13 residues. Deletions cut 0 bases from V and 3 bases from J, with 5 bases between. CDR3 coding DNA: TGCGCCAGCAGCCAAGAGGATGAAGAGACCCAGTACTTC. Its protein is CASSQEDEETQYF.

The genes are TRBV2 and TRBJ2-3; 7 bases are a match to TRBD2. Trimming cost V 2 bases and J 3 bases; bases outside gene matches: 11. The CDR3 is made up of 17 amino acids. Germline V CDR1 and CDR2: SNHLY, FYNNEI. The CDR3 sequence: CASSETVWDGGTDTQYF. CDR3 nucleotide sequence: TGTGCCAGCAGTGAAACGGTCTGGGACGGGGGGACAGATACGCAGTATTTT.

The V call is TRBV15, the J call TRBJ1-5; TRBD1 might be the D (5 bases). Germline-derived CDR1 and CDR2 are LNHNV and YYDKDF (reference sequence). The V and J ends lost 4 bases and 5 bases respectively, with 15 bases between them. The CDR3 spans 15 residues. The CDR3 reads CATSTGPEGYQPQHF. CDR3 bases: TGTGCCACCAGCACAGGGCCGGAGGGATATCAGCCCCAGCATTTT.

V and J are TRBV10-3 and TRBJ1-2; D ambiguous. Germline V lookup: CDR1 ENHRY, CDR2 SYGVKD. Between the trimmed V and J ends, which lost 4 bases and 0 bases, there was a span of 12 bases. There are 15 residues in the CDR3. CDR3 sequence (DNA): TGTGCCATCAGTGGATCTGCCAGGTCTAACTATGGCTACACCTTC. Translation: CAISGSARSNYGYTF.

This clone was observed a single time. The V gene is TRBV19, the J gene TRBJ1-1; D is uncertain. Trimming took off 1 base at V and 3 bases at J, with 24 bases between the two ends. The germline CDR1 and CDR2 sequences are LNHDA and SQIVND (reference sequence). The CDR3 sequence is 19 residues long. CDR3 nucleotides: TGTGCCAGTAGTATAGGGGGAGCGGTAATGGCCAATTTTTACACTGAAGCTTTCTTT. Residues: CASSIGGAVMANFYTEAFF.

CDR3: CASSLGQGYPNEQFF. The CDR3 DNA follows: TGTGCCAGCAGCTTAGGGCAGGGTTATCCGAATGAGCAGTTCTTC. The genes are TRBV7-9 and TRBJ2-1; D is perhaps TRBD1 (5 bases). The ends were cut back, 1 base at V and 7 bases at J, with 14 bases in the middle. The germline V gene encodes CDR1 SEHNR and CDR2 FQNEAQ (reference sequence). The CDR3 is made up of 15 amino acids.

This clone was counted a single time. The chain couples TRBV5-1 to TRBJ2-5, with 12 bases that match TRBD1. Germline V gene lookup returns CDR1 SGHRS and CDR2 YFSETQ. CDR3 length: 16 amino acids. The trim removed 3 bases at V and 6 bases at J, leaving 9 bases unmatched. The CDR3 DNA reads TGCGCCAGCAGCTCATTACCGGGACAGGGGGCAAAGACCCAGTACTTC. It translates to CASSSLPGQGAKTQYF. The variable domain in full, completed from reference TRBV5-1 and TRBJ2-5, reads KAGVTQTPRYLIKTRGQQVTLSCSPISGHRSVSWYQQTPGQGLQFLFEYFSETQRNKGNFPGRFSGRQFSNSRSEMNVSTLELGDSALYLCASSSLPGQGAKTQYFGPGTRLLVL.

This clone was counted a single time. This rearrangement joins TRBV7-9 to TRBJ2-1; D gene uncertain. Trimming took off 1 base at V and 3 bases at J, with 16 bases between the two ends. Germline CDR1 SEHNR, CDR2 FQNEAQ (reference sequence). CDR3 length equals 17 residues. CDR3 in amino acids: CASSLDNSPLIYNEQFF. The CDR3 DNA is TGTGCCAGCAGCTTAGACAACAGTCCCCTTATCTACAATGAGCAGTTCTTC.

The V call is TRBV7-9, the J call TRBJ1-2; weak D call: TRBD1 (5 bases). This CDR3 has 14 amino acids. The germline CDR1 and CDR2 sequences are SEHNR and FQNEAQ (reference sequence). Trimming cost V 1 base and J 4 bases, with 10 bases left between them. Written as DNA, the CDR3 is TGTGCCAGCAGCTTAGTGTCAGGGCCCTATGGCTACACCTTC. This codes for CASSLVSGPYGYTF.

V gene TRBV27 combines with J gene TRBJ1-6; possibly TRBD1 for D (5 bases). Germline CDR1 MNHEY, CDR2 SMNVEV (reference sequence). Trimming removed 7 bases at V and 11 bases at J, with 18 bases between. The CDR3 totals 14 residues. The CDR3 DNA sequence: TGTGCCAGCACCCGCAGGGTGGATTTGACACCCCTCCACTTT. Translated, it gives CASTRRVDLTPLHF.

The chain is built from TRBV5-4 and TRBJ2-3, with D uncertain. The CDR3 contains 14 residues. In germline, CDR1 is SGHNT, CDR2 YYREEE (reference sequence). With 5 bases removed from V and 0 bases from J, the gap between germline ends came to 10 bases. The DNA of the CDR3 is TGTGCCAGCAGTGGACCTCTAAGCACAGATACGCAGTATTTT. This encodes CASSGPLSTDTQYF.

This clone was counted once. The chain employs TRBV5-6 and TRBJ1-1; a possible D gene is TRBD1 (5 bases). V lost 9 bases and J lost 1, with 16 bases in between. Germline V gene lookup returns CDR1 SGHDT and CDR2 YYEEEE. The CDR3 loop spans 14 amino acids. CDR3 in amino acids: CATEIFTGNTEAFF. In DNA, the CDR3 is TGTGCCACCGAGATATTTACAGGGAACACTGAAGCTTTCTTT.